The 20 T cell receptor beta chains in this list originate from one sample, sequenced in a study of radiotherapy plus CTLA-4 blockade in lung cancer. This table comes from immunoSEQ multiplex PCR, and its TCRdb copy is limited to in-frame clones, with some not included. Of some 66,000 clones in the sample, about 80% were seen once. Sequences were derived from peripheral blood, sampled from a patient treated with radiotherapy plus ipilimumab. Every receptor here comes from a human donor with non-small cell lung cancer who had a partial response to radiotherapy plus ipilimumab.

The V call is TRBV19, the J call TRBJ1-1, with TRBD1 matching over 8 bases. J was trimmed by 3 bases and V by 4 bases; bases with no gene match: 1. The CDR3 runs 13 residues. Germline V CDR1 and CDR2: LNHDA, SQIVND (reference sequence). The DNA of the CDR3 is TGTGCCAGTAGTACGACAGGGGACACTGAAGCTTTCTTT. Protein sequence: CASSTTGDTEAFF.

This chain links TRBV4-1 with TRBJ2-7, with 8 bases aligning to TRBD2. V lost 1 base, J lost 4 bases, and 9 bases stayed unmatched. The CDR3 runs to 16 residues. Germline loops: CDR1 MGHRA, CDR2 YSYEKL. The CDR3 DNA is TGCGCCAGCAGCCAAGGAACGGGACTAGAGGGATACGAGCAGTACTTC. Amino acid sequence: CASSQGTGLEGYEQYF.

The chain couples TRBV29-1 to TRBJ1-2; weak D call: TRBD1 (6 bases). This CDR3 has 14 residues. In germline, CDR1 is SQVTM, CDR2 ANQGSEA. V was cut by 5 bases and J by 7 bases, with 20 bases left in between. The CDR3 loop is CSVYTGQRRFGYTF. CDR3 coding DNA: TGCAGCGTTTACACAGGACAGAGGAGGTTTGGCTACACCTTC.

Only one count was recorded for this clone. The junction departs from germline at one end; a sequencing error may be responsible. The gene calls are TRBV7-3 and TRBJ2-1; 7 nucleotides agree with TRBD2. Germline assignment: CDR1 SGHTA and CDR2 FQGTGA. The CDR3 is 15 amino acids. The CDR3, as DNA: TGTGCCGGCAGCCTCGGGCTAGCGGCCTACAATGAGCAGTTCTTC. This sequence encodes CAGSLGLAAYNEQFF.

This clone has a single count. CDR3 loop: CASSSSGGTGGQANYGYTF. CDR3 bases: TGTGCCAGCAGCTCCTCGGGAGGGACAGGGGGTCAGGCTAACTATGGCTACACCTTC. The chain links TRBV7-9 to TRBJ1-2; the match to TRBD1 covers 11 bases. The length of the CDR3 is 19 residues. The V and J ends lost 4 bases and 0 bases, in that order; junction bases with no gene match: 13. The germline V gene has CDR1 SEHNR and CDR2 FQNEAQ (reference sequence).

This clone has just one count. This chain's CDR3 is CASSTSGRYEQYF. The CDR3, as DNA: TGTGCCAGTAGTACTAGCGGGAGGTACGAGCAGTACTTC. V usage is TRBV19 and J usage is TRBJ2-7, with 11 bases lining up with TRBD2. After removal of 4 bases from V and 4 bases from J, the junction contained 0 bases not matched to a gene. The CDR3 has 13 amino acids. Germline assignment: CDR1 LNHDA and CDR2 SQIVND (reference sequence).

Regarding this clone: Other DNA sequences from this sample encode an identical CDR3 as well. The chain combines TRBV28 with TRBJ2-3; possible D gene TRBD2, 5 bases. The CDR3 length is 14 residues. Germline V gene sequence: CDR1 MDHEN, CDR2 SYDVKM. V lost 3 bases, J lost 0 bases, and 7 bases lay in between. The DNA for the CDR3 is TGTGCCAGCAGTTTGACGGGGAGCACAGATACGCAGTATTTT. Residues: CASSLTGSTDTQYF. The full variable domain, completed using reference TRBV28 and TRBJ2-3, is DVKVTQSSRYLVKRTGEKVFLECVQDMDHENMFWYRQDPGLGLRLIYFSYDVKMKEKGDIPEGYSVSREKKERFSLILESASTNQTSMYLCASSLTGSTDTQYFGPGTRLTVL.

This chain links TRBV19 with TRBJ2-2, with 10 bases fitting TRBD1. Germline values: CDR1 LNHDA, CDR2 SQIVND (reference sequence). J gave up 7 bases and V 7 bases, and 12 bases lay outside the gene matches. The CDR3 is 16 residues long. CDR3 loop: CASTHRDRGLVGELFF. CDR3 in DNA: TGTGCCAGTACCCACCGGGACAGGGGATTGGTCGGGGAGCTGTTTTTT.

The V and J genes are TRBV9 and TRBJ2-1; tentatively, D is TRBD1 (5 bases). The V and J ends lost 3 bases and 7 bases respectively, with 11 bases between them. This CDR3 spans 13 amino acids. The V gene's germline CDR1 is SGDLS and CDR2 YYNGEE. The CDR3: CASSAFPGNEQFF. The CDR3 coding sequence is TGTGCCAGCAGCGCCTTTCCAGGGAATGAGCAGTTCTTC.

The rearrangement joins TRBV19 to TRBJ1-5, with D perhaps TRBD1 (6 bases). CDR3 length equals 17 residues. Germline CDR1 and CDR2: LNHDA and SQIVND (reference sequence). Trimming took 4 bases from V and 6 from J, leaving 22 bases between them. The CDR3 DNA follows: TGTGCCAGTAGTACAATGTTCGGACAGACTACCTTTCAGCCCCAGCATTTT. Translation gives CASSTMFGQTTFQPQHF. Looking up the rest from reference TRBV19 and TRBJ1-5 gives the full variable domain: DGGITQSPKYLFRKEGQNVTLSCEQNLNHDAMYWYRQDPGQGLRLIYYSQIVNDFQKGDIAEGYSVSREKKESFPLTVTSAQKNPTAFYLCASSTMFGQTTFQPQHFGDGTRLSIL.

This chain uses TRBV2 with TRBJ2-7; D perhaps matches TRBD2 (5 bases). Germline CDR1 reads SNHLY; CDR2 reads FYNNEI. The V and J ends lost 6 bases and 2 bases respectively, with 17 bases between them. This CDR3 has 15 amino acids. The CDR3 reads CASSDLLEGPYEQYF. DNA for the CDR3: TGTGCCAGCAGCGACCTACTAGAGGGCCCCTACGAGCAGTACTTC.

This clone came up once. The chain couples TRBV11-3 to TRBJ1-1, with TRBD1 as a possible D gene (6 bases). CDR1 SGHNT and CDR2 YENEEA come from the germline V gene. Trimming shortened V by 6 bases and J by 0 bases, and 8 bases separated the two germline ends. This CDR3 spans 13 amino acids. CDR3 bases: TGTGCCAGCAGTGACAGGTTGAACACTGAAGCTTTCTTT. Amino acids: CASSDRLNTEAFF.

The rearrangement joins TRBV6-5 to TRBJ2-2; D possibly corresponds to TRBD1 (6 bases). V gave up 0 bases and J gave up 4 bases, with 12 bases separating them. Germline V gives CDR1 MNHEY, CDR2 SVGAGI. The CDR3 extends over 16 amino acids. The CDR3 bases are TGTGCCAGCAGTTACTCGGCAGGGGCTAGCACCGGGGAGCTGTTTTTT. This gives the protein CASSYSAGASTGELFF.

To note about this clone: The identical CDR3 is also encoded by other nucleotide sequences in the sample. This chain links TRBV27 with TRBJ2-2; tentatively, D is TRBD1 (6 bases). V was pared by 3 bases and J by 3 bases, with 11 bases between. CDR3 length equals 15 residues. Germline V gene data show CDR1 as MNHEY and CDR2 as SMNVEV (reference sequence). The CDR3 DNA reads as TGTGCCAGCAGTTTTGGAGACAGGTACACCGGGGAGCTGTTTTTT. Amino acid sequence: CASSFGDRYTGELFF.

In this sample, this clone turned up a few times. The chain joins TRBV6-1 to TRBJ2-5, with 14 positions matching TRBD2. CDR3 length: 15 residues. The J segment lost 5 bases and the V segment lost 6 bases, leaving 5 bases of the junction unmatched. Germline CDR1 and CDR2: MNHNS and SASEGT. The CDR3 sequence: CASRGLAGGYETQYF. DNA for the CDR3: TGTGCCAGCAGAGGACTAGCGGGAGGCTATGAGACCCAGTACTTC.

The chain joins TRBV28 to TRBJ2-5, with TRBD1 matching 8 bases. Germline assignment: CDR1 MDHEN and CDR2 SYDVKM. V lost 5 bases and J lost 1; bases outside the gene matches: 9. The CDR3 consists of 16 residues. CDR3 nucleotides: TGTGCCAGCAGTCCAGCCCTCGGGACAGGCCAAGAGACCCAGTACTTC. Encoded protein: CASSPALGTGQETQYF.

V and J are TRBV27 and TRBJ1-5; perhaps TRBD1 as D (6 bases). This CDR3 is 15 amino acids long. CDR1 is MNHEY and CDR2 is SMNVEV in the germline V gene (reference sequence). Trimming took 8 bases from V and 1 from J, leaving 15 bases between them. CDR3 loop: CASGRPTGSNQPQHF. CDR3 DNA sequence: TGTGCCAGCGGTCGCCCGACAGGCAGCAATCAGCCCCAGCATTTT.

This sequence joins TRBV9 and TRBJ1-4; D may be TRBD1 (5 bases). CDR3 length equals 14 residues. V was cut by 4 bases and J by 4 bases, with 11 bases left in between. Germline CDR1 SGDLS, CDR2 YYNGEE. DNA for the CDR3: TGTGCCAGCAGCTTGGGGGGGGGTAATGAAAAACTGTTTTTT. Amino acids: CASSLGGGNEKLFF.

The V call is TRBV6-5, the J call TRBJ2-5; 9 nucleotides match TRBD1. The end of the DNA aligns better with TRBJ2-7, so the J call may be wrong. The CDR3 has 16 amino acids. Germline lookup yields CDR1 MNHEY and CDR2 SVGAGI. The CDR3 loop reads CASSYSSGTGTYEQYF. In DNA form, the CDR3 reads TGTGCCAGCAGTTACTCTTCCGGGACAGGGACTTACGAGCAGTACTTC.

The V call is TRBV7-3, the J call TRBJ1-1; D unclear. Germline V lookup: CDR1 SGHTA, CDR2 FQGTGA. Trimming took off 2 bases at V and 7 bases at J, with 11 bases between the two ends. The CDR3 is 13 residues long. The CDR3 DNA reads TGTGCCAGCAGCTTATCTCAGGAATATGAAGCTTTCTTT. Residues: CASSLSQEYEAFF.